The 25 T cell receptor beta chains presented below share a single source sample, sequenced in a study of blood T cells in healthy people across ages. The second PCR ran roughly 7 to 12 cycles with a sample-barcoded 5' primer and J-beta primers. TCRdb analysed the 5' RACE reads with MiXCR anew, one entry per CDR3 protein. The sample lists 600,000 to 1,000,000 distinct CDR3 sequences; 58% were seen once. Sequences were obtained from blood. The receptors were gathered from a man aged 25 to 40 in good health.

This rearrangement joins TRBV20-1 to TRBJ2-7; TRBD1 matches at 7 bases. With the DNA end fitting TRBJ2-5 better, the J assignment may be wrong. CDR3 length: 12 residues. Germline-derived CDR1 and CDR2 are DFQATT and SNEGSKA (reference sequence). CDR3 protein: CSATTGKETQYF. CDR3 sequence (DNA): TGCAGTGCTACGACAGGGAAGGAGACCCAGTACTTC.

The rearrangement joins TRBV5-1 to TRBJ2-7; 8 bases line up with TRBD1. From germline, CDR1 is SGHRS and CDR2 YFSETQ. V dropped 4 bases and J dropped 7; count of bases not matched to a gene: 10. The CDR3 covers 14 residues. CDR3 coding DNA: TGCGCCAGCAGCATAGGACAGGGCGTCGGTGAGCAGTACTTC. Its protein is CASSIGQGVGEQYF.

The chain combines TRBV25-1 with TRBJ2-1, with 11 bases identical to TRBD2. The CDR3 is 15 amino acids. In germline, CDR1 is MGHDK, CDR2 SYGVNS. J was trimmed by 5 bases and V by 5 bases; bases with no gene match: 5. For the CDR3, the DNA is TGTGCCAGCAGTCCGGCTAGCGGGGGGAACAATGAGCAGTTCTTC. It translates to CASSPASGGNNEQFF.

In this sample, this clonotype turned up a few times. The V call is TRBV27, the J call TRBJ1-6; D not certain. CDR3 length: 12 amino acids. Germline CDR1 reads MNHEY; CDR2 reads SMNVEV (reference sequence). Trimming cost V 4 bases and J 9 bases, with 7 bases left between them. For the CDR3, the DNA is TGTGCCAGCAGTTCCGGTGGTTCACCCCTCCACTTT. Translated, it gives CASSSGGSPLHF.

The rearrangement links TRBV15 to TRBJ2-7, with TRBD1 matching 7 bases. CDR1 LNHNV and CDR2 YYDKDF come from the germline V gene (reference sequence). The CDR3 length is 14 residues. V lost 2 bases to trimming and J lost 1 base; unmatched junction nucleotides: 2. The CDR3 region has the DNA TGTGCCACCAGCAGACGACAGGGATCCTACGAGCAGTACTTC. This gives the protein CATSRRQGSYEQYF.

The J gene is TRBJ1-2, the V gene TRBV3-1; D call uncertain. V lost 1 base to trimming and J lost 3 bases, with 9 bases between them. Germline V lookup: CDR1 LGHDT, CDR2 YNNKEL (reference sequence). The CDR3 sequence is 14 residues long. The DNA for the CDR3 is TGTGCCAGCAGCCAAGGTTCTCTCGACTATGGCTACACCTTC. Encoded protein: CASSQGSLDYGYTF.

The chain recombines TRBV20-1 with TRBJ2-1; 8 bases fit TRBD2. The CDR3 runs to 13 residues. From germline, CDR1 is DFQATT and CDR2 SNEGSKA (reference sequence). The J segment lost 3 bases and the V segment lost 5 bases, leaving 3 bases of the junction unmatched. DNA for the CDR3: TGCAGTGCTTTTAGCGGGGACTACAATGAGCAGTTCTTC. As protein: CSAFSGDYNEQFF.

The chain carries TRBV5-4 and TRBJ2-3; the match to TRBD2 covers 9 bases. The J segment lost 1 base and the V segment lost 2 bases, leaving 2 bases of the junction unmatched. Germline CDR1 reads SGHNT; CDR2 reads YYREEE (reference sequence). This CDR3 is 15 amino acids long. The CDR3 protein is CASSFRTSGTDTQYF. Here the CDR3 DNA reads TGTGCCAGCAGCTTCCGGACTAGCGGCACAGATACGCAGTATTTT. The variable domain in full, completed from reference TRBV5-4 and TRBJ2-3, reads ETGVTQSPTHLIKTRGQQVTLRCSSQSGHNTVSWYQQALGQGPQFIFQYYREEENGRGNFPPRFSGLQFPNYSSELNVNALELDDSALYLCASSFRTSGTDTQYFGPGTRLTVL.

The chain employs TRBV7-9 and TRBJ2-5; 11 bases map to TRBD2. This CDR3 is built from 15 residues. CDR1 is SEHNR, CDR2 FQNEAQ, per germline (reference sequence). J gave up 5 bases and V 5 bases, and 7 bases lay outside the gene matches. The CDR3 DNA reads as TGTGCCAGCAGCCCGGGGACTAGCGGAGGGGAGACCCAGTACTTC. Translation: CASSPGTSGGETQYF.

The chain is built from TRBV13 and TRBJ2-5; D perhaps matches TRBD2 (6 bases). Germline CDR1 PRHDT, CDR2 FYEKMQ (reference sequence). This CDR3 has 14 amino acids. V dropped 2 bases and J dropped 5 bases, with 12 bases sitting between them. The CDR3 DNA follows: TGTGCCAGCAGCTTATCTCGGGCGGGGGAGACCCAGTACTTC. Protein sequence: CASSLSRAGETQYF.

The rearrangement links TRBV4-1 to TRBJ1-1; the D is unclear. CDR1 and CDR2 from the germline V gene are MGHRA and YSYEKL. The CDR3 runs to 13 residues. Trimming left V 6 bases short and J 0 bases short, with 8 bases between. The chain's CDR3 is CASRDRMNTEAFF. In nucleotides, the CDR3 is TGCGCCAGCAGAGACCGTATGAACACTGAAGCTTTCTTT.

The chain uses TRBV20-1 and TRBJ2-7; 8 nucleotides align to TRBD2. The CDR3 covers 12 residues. CDR1 and CDR2 from the germline V gene are DFQATT and SNEGSKA (reference sequence). CDR3 DNA: TGCACCCAGGAGCGGGAGTCTTACGAGCAGTACTTC. As protein: CTQERESYEQYF.

This clonotype was seen at least ten times. This rearrangement joins TRBV30 to TRBJ2-1, with D perhaps matching TRBD1 (5 bases). V lost 2 bases, J lost 8 bases, and 10 bases lay in between. In germline, CDR1 is GTSNPN, CDR2 SVGIG (reference sequence). The CDR3 consists of 12 residues. The CDR3 DNA reads TGTGCCTGGAGTCGCCCAGGGCATGAGCAGTTCTTC. Protein: CAWSRPGHEQFF.

The chain has TRBV5-4 and TRBJ1-1, with D perhaps matching TRBD1 (6 bases). Germline V CDR1 and CDR2: SGHNT, YYREEE (reference sequence). This CDR3 region has 14 residues. Trimming took off 4 bases at V and 6 bases at J, with 16 bases between the two ends. In DNA form, the CDR3 reads TGTGCCAGCAGCCTAAAACAGGGTGTGCCTGAAGCTTTCTTT. Protein sequence: CASSLKQGVPEAFF.

The chain joins TRBV2 to TRBJ1-2; D call uncertain. V was cut by 8 bases and J by 2 bases, with 9 bases left in between. The CDR3 length is 12 residues. Per the germline V gene, CDR1 is SNHLY and CDR2 is FYNNEI. The CDR3 here is CASHGRNYGYTF. The CDR3 nucleotides are TGTGCCAGCCACGGACGGAACTATGGCTACACCTTC.

The V call is TRBV7-2, the J call TRBJ2-7, with TRBD1 matching over 12 bases. The ends lost 5 bases at V and 5 bases at J; junction bases unmatched: 7. The CDR3 is 15 residues long. In germline, CDR1 is SGHTA, CDR2 FQGNSA. CDR3 amino acids: CASSRPGTGGDEQYF. The CDR3 DNA follows: TGTGCCAGCAGCCGCCCCGGGACAGGGGGCGACGAGCAGTACTTC.

This clonotype was counted a few times. A junction boundary mismatches the germline segment, possibly from a read error. The chain couples TRBV5-1 to TRBJ2-1, with D possibly matching TRBD1 (7 bases). The CDR3 is made up of 14 amino acids. CDR1 and CDR2 (germline): SGHRS, YFSETQ. Here the CDR3 DNA reads TGTGCCAGCAGGGGGGCAGGGGGTATCAATGAGCAGTTCTTC. Its translation: CASRGAGGINEQFF. The complete variable domain, with remaining parts taken from reference TRBV5-1 and TRBJ2-1, reads KAGVTQTPRYLIKTRGQQVTLSCSPISGHRSVSWYQQTPGQGLQFLFEYFSETQRNKGNFPGRFSGRQFSNSRSEMNVSTLELGDSALYLCASRGAGGINEQFFGPGTRLTVL.

V usage is TRBV6-6 and J usage is TRBJ2-5; the D is unclear. Germline CDR1 reads MNHNY; CDR2 reads SVGAGI (reference sequence). This CDR3 has 11 amino acids. The V end lost 6 bases, the J end lost 5 bases, and 7 bases lay between the germline ends. This CDR3 reads CASRGWETQYF. The CDR3 nucleotides read TGTGCCAGCAGGGGGTGGGAGACCCAGTACTTC.

Concerning this clonotype: A single base separates this from a much larger clone, so it may be a read error. In DNA, the CDR3 is TGTGCCAGCAGCTTACCAGAGACCCAGTACTTC. It is translated as CASSLPETQYF. This chain connects TRBV7-2 to TRBJ2-5; the D is unclear. V dropped 2 bases and J dropped 4 bases, with 2 bases sitting between them. This CDR3 comprises 11 residues. Germline loops: CDR1 SGHTA, CDR2 FQGNSA.

The rearrangement uses TRBV20-1 and TRBJ2-7; 7 nucleotides line up with TRBD2. Germline loops: CDR1 DFQATT, CDR2 SNEGSKA (reference sequence). The ends lost 7 bases at V and 4 bases at J; junction bases unmatched: 19. The CDR3 is 16 residues long. DNA for the CDR3: TGCAGTGTAGGAGCGGGGAAAGGGATAGGAGGGTACGAGCAGTACTTC. Protein sequence: CSVGAGKGIGGYEQYF.

J is TRBJ2-2 and V is TRBV10-2, with D uncertain. The germline V gene encodes CDR1 WSHSY and CDR2 SAAADI. V was shortened by 0 bases and J by 9 bases, with 11 bases between the two germline ends. The length of the CDR3 is 14 residues. CDR3 DNA: TGCGCCAGCAGTGAGTCGAGAGGTTTGAGGGAGCTGTTTTTT. This encodes CASSESRGLRELFF.

The chain recombines TRBV12-3 or TRBV12-4 with TRBJ1-1, with no clear D. Trimming pared 1 base from V and 2 bases from J, leaving 5 bases between. The CDR3 sequence is 13 residues long. This chain's CDR3 is CASSLGINTEAFF. The CDR3 region has the DNA TGTGCCAGCAGTTTAGGTATTAACACTGAAGCTTTCTTT.

This clonotype was observed a single time. Possible read error: a much larger clone is one base away. The V and J genes are TRBV5-6 and TRBJ2-7; D may be TRBD2 (6 bases). Trimming left V 6 bases short and J 0 bases short, with 13 bases between. The length of the CDR3 is 14 residues. The germline V gene has CDR1 SGHDT and CDR2 YYEEEE. CDR3 in amino acids: CASNWGTRSYEQYF. In DNA form, the CDR3 reads TGTGCCAGCAACTGGGGGACTCGCTCCTACGAGCAGTACTTC.

The chain couples TRBV12-3 or TRBV12-4 to TRBJ2-7; TRBD1 agrees at 10 bases. The CDR3 contains 15 residues. V lost 6 bases to trimming and J lost 2 bases; unmatched junction nucleotides: 7. For the CDR3, the DNA is TGTGCCAGCAGCCCCCCCGGGACAGGGGCCTACGAGCAGTACTTC. This sequence encodes CASSPPGTGAYEQYF.

The rearrangement joins TRBV10-3 to TRBJ1-2; tentatively, D is TRBD1 (6 bases). This CDR3 comprises 14 residues. V lost 7 bases and J lost 6, with 18 bases in between. Germline lookup yields CDR1 ENHRY and CDR2 SYGVKD. CDR3 DNA: TGTGCCATCACCAAATGGGGGGGGGGCGATGGCTACACCTTC. Its translation is CAITKWGGGDGYTF.